The 8 T cell receptor beta chains reported below all come from one sample, sequenced in a study of blood T cell repertoires in COVID-19. Assay: immunoSEQ multiplex PCR; the TCRdb copy retains only in-frame clones and omits some. The table includes some 270,000 clones, around 90% detected once. Sample: PBMCs or T cells enriched from blood (not recorded which). The source is a man aged 35-49 years who had been exposed to COVID-19.

The V gene is TRBV14, the J gene TRBJ2-1; D perhaps matches TRBD1 (5 bases). In germline, CDR1 is SGHDN, CDR2 FVKESK. The CDR3 contains 16 residues. Trimming pared 4 bases from V and 3 bases from J, leaving 16 bases between. In DNA form, the CDR3 reads TGTGCCAGCAGCCGACACGACAGTCCGGGCTACAATGAGCAGTTCTTC. As protein: CASSRHDSPGYNEQFF.

The J gene is TRBJ1-1, the V gene TRBV5-3; D possibly corresponds to TRBD1 (6 bases). TRBV5-3 is an ORF; its function is uncertain. This CDR3 has 14 amino acids. The V and J ends lost 1 base and 0 bases respectively, with 7 bases between them. For the CDR3, the DNA is TGTGCCAGAAGCTTGTCAGGGGTGAACACTGAAGCTTTCTTT. Translation: CARSLSGVNTEAFF.

The V gene is TRBV19, the J gene TRBJ1-6; 7 positions agree with TRBD1. With V trimmed by 1 base and J by 9 bases, 9 bases remained unmatched. CDR3 length: 16 residues. The germline CDR1 and CDR2 sequences are LNHDA and SQIVND (reference sequence). The CDR3 DNA reads as TGTGCCAGTAGTATAGCTCGGGACAGCATGCCTTCACCCCTCCACTTT. This gives the protein CASSIARDSMPSPLHF.

V usage is TRBV5-4 and J usage is TRBJ2-5; D unclear. Germline assignment: CDR1 SGHNT and CDR2 YYREEE (reference sequence). The CDR3 has 14 amino acids. V was clipped by 0 bases and J by 5 bases, with 11 bases between them. CDR3 amino acids: CASSLVGREETQYF. CDR3 nucleotide sequence: TGTGCCAGCAGCTTGGTTGGGCGCGAGGAGACCCAGTACTTC.

For the CDR3, the DNA is TGTGCCAGCAGTAAAACAGGGGGCGCGAGCTACACCTTC. This translates into CASSKTGGASYTF. The chain links TRBV12-3 or TRBV12-4 to TRBJ1-2; 9 nucleotides agree with TRBD1. V lost 5 bases, J lost 9 bases, and 7 bases stayed unmatched. This CDR3 spans 13 amino acids.

CDR3 DNA: TGTGCCAGCAGCTTGGATAGTAGCGGAGCCGTGTACTTC. Its translation is CASSLDSSGAVYF. The J gene is TRBJ2-7, the V gene TRBV5-4; maybe TRBD2 (6 bases). CDR1 and CDR2 from the germline V gene are SGHNT and YYREEE (reference sequence). This CDR3 contains 13 residues. V was clipped by 0 bases and J by 12 bases, with 16 bases between them. Based on the CDR3 plus reference TRBV5-4 and TRBJ2-7, the full variable domain is ETGVTQSPTHLIKTRGQQVTLRCSSQSGHNTVSWYQQALGQGPQFIFQYYREEENGRGNFPPRFSGLQFPNYSSELNVNALELDDSALYLCASSLDSSGAVYFGPGTRLTVT.

This clone came up once. The V call is TRBV7-3, the J call TRBJ2-2; no reliable D call. The CDR3 has 14 amino acids. The V and J ends lost 1 base and 3 bases respectively, with 6 bases between them. The V gene's germline CDR1 is SGHTA and CDR2 FQGTGA. The DNA for the CDR3 is TGTGCCAGCAGCTTAAAATCAGACACCGGGGAGCTGTTTTTT. Amino acid sequence: CASSLKSDTGELFF. The variable domain in full, with the rest retrieved from reference TRBV7-3 and TRBJ2-2, is GAGVSQTPSNKVTEKGKYVELRCDPISGHTALYWYRQSLGQGPEFLIYFQGTGAADDSGLPNDRFFAVRPEGSVSTLKIQRTERGDSAVYLCASSLKSDTGELFFGEGSRLTVL.

This chain joins TRBV4-3 and TRBJ2-3; 7 bases are shared with TRBD2. The V and J ends lost 0 bases and 6 bases, in that order; junction bases with no gene match: 9. This CDR3 is built from 16 residues. CDR1 and CDR2 from the germline V gene are LGHNA and YSLEER. CDR3 coding DNA: TGCGCCAGCAGCCAAGATGGGCCCTCGGGAGGTGATACGCAGTATTTT. Its protein is CASSQDGPSGGDTQYF.